This T cell receptor (beta chain) was found in a study of cytomegalovirus exposure and HLA in healthy donors. Clones were sequenced by immunoSEQ multiplex PCR, and TCRdb holds only the in-frame ones, with some missing. Of about 130,000 clones listed, roughly 87% are singletons. Overall study results and limits: The authors confirmed in vitro that a few CMV-associated chains were specific for CMV antigens. Overall, approximately 150 TCR beta chains were annotated as cytomegalovirus-associated. The majority of TCR sequences were rare, yet some public TCRs appeared in many donors. As was reported, the classifier diagnosed cytomegalovirus status with high specificity and sensitivity.

Notes on this clone: Its target is unknown.

Germline CDR1 SGHRS, CDR2 YFSETQ. The CDR3 is 15 residues long. Trimming left V 4 bases short and J 11 bases short, with 21 bases between. This TCR was sampled from a woman younger than 30 in good health and CMV-seronegative. The sequencing sample was made of PBMCs. The V call is TRBV5-1, the J call TRBJ1-4, with D possibly matching TRBD1 (6 bases). CDR3 in amino acids: CASSVNRAPEEKLFF. The CDR3 DNA is TGCGCCAGCAGCGTAAACAGGGCCCCGGAGGAGAAACTGTTTTTT.